This TCR beta chain was profiled in a study of blood T cell repertoires in COVID-19. Overall study: Italy, Spain and the United States were the sources of the convalescent and acute COVID-19 samples. The cDNA or gDNA used as material had been derived from T cells, B-cell-depleted T cells, or PBMCs.

Original analysis: How many nucleated cells were present was estimated from reference gene primer amplification. Repertoires were generated with immunoSEQ multiplex PCR, while TCRdb's copy carries only in-frame clones and drops some. D and trimming come from the DNA, and the V and J calls and clone size come from that table. The table includes approximately 120,000 clones, about 78% detected once. This clone showed up just a few times. The sequence came from a human donor in a cohort sampled during active or convalescent COVID-19. Sequencing was performed on peripheral blood.

CDR3 in DNA: TGTGCCAGTAGTATGTCAGGGTCGAATCAGCCCCAGCATTTT. This codes for CASSMSGSNQPQHF. This sequence joins TRBV19 and TRBJ1-5, with D perhaps TRBD1 (5 bases). Germline-derived CDR1 and CDR2 are LNHDA and SQIVND (reference sequence). This CDR3 has 14 residues. The germline V and J ends were trimmed by 3 bases and 4 bases, with 10 bases remaining between them.